The rows below give T cell receptor beta chains drawn from one sample of a study of blood T cell repertoires in COVID-19. Clones were sequenced by immunoSEQ multiplex PCR, and TCRdb holds only the in-frame ones, with some missing. The sample shows some 270,000 clones, approximately 88% of them seen only once. Sequences were obtained from PBMCs or T cells enriched from blood (not recorded which). The receptors originated from a woman in her forties who had recovered from COVID-19. Each CDR3 is given with its conserved first and last residue. The D gene is left open where the match is weak. The size field is filled for only some rows; it gives once, few, many or a size class.

V	J	size	D	DNA	CDR3
TRBV20-1	TRBJ1-4	.	TRBD1	TGCAGTGCCATGGACAGGGCGAAACTGTTTTTT	CSAMDRAKLFF
TRBV9	TRBJ1-4	few	TRBD1	TGTGCCAGCAGCCACGGGACAGAGGTTTTCTTGGGGGAAAAACTGTTTTTT	CASSHGTEVFLGEKLFF
TRBV29-1	TRBJ1-1	.	.	TGCAGCCTAACCCGGGAGCCTGAAGCTTTCTTT	CSLTREPEAFF
TRBV7-3	TRBJ2-2	.	.	TGTGCCAGCAGCTTCGCCCAGGGGCCCGGGGAGCTGTTTTTT	CASSFAQGPGELFF
TRBV3-1/TRBV3-2	TRBJ2-5	once	.	TGTGCCAGCAGCCAAGGCCGGGGGGAGACCCAGTACTTC	CASSQGRGETQYF
TRBV5-5	TRBJ1-2	.	TRBD1	TGTGCCAGCAGCCCAGGGGGGTCTAACTATGGCTACACCTTC	CASSPGGSNYGYTF
TRBV11-3	TRBJ2-1	.	TRBD2	TGTGCCAGCAGCGTAGAAGCGGGAGGAGCTGAGCAGTTCTTC	CASSVEAGGAEQFF
TRBV5-1	TRBJ1-1	.	.	TGCGCCAGCAGCGCGCAACAGGAAAGCACTGAAGCTTTCTTT	CASSAQQESTEAFF
TRBV19	TRBJ1-2	.	.	TGTGCCAGTAGTATCAGGGTTGGGTATGGCTACACCTTC	CASSIRVGYGYTF
TRBV4-1	TRBJ1-1	.	.	TGCGCCAGCAGCCAAGCCCAAGGACGGACAGAGCAAAGGGTAGCTTTCTTT	CASSQAQGRTEQRVAFF
TRBV18	TRBJ2-6	once	.	TGTGCCAGCTCTGCCCCCGGGACTGGCTACTCTGGGGCCAACGTCCTGACTTTC	CASSAPGTGYSGANVLTF
TRBV5-1	TRBJ2-6	.	.	TGCGCCAGCAGCCCACGTTTAGGGGCTGGGGCCAACGTCCTGACTTTC	CASSPRLGAGANVLTF
TRBV29-1	TRBJ2-4	once	.	TGCAGCGTTGAAATAGGGAGGAACATTCAGTACTTC	CSVEIGRNIQYF
TRBV7-9	TRBJ1-1	once	TRBD1	TGTGCCAGCAGCCCCCCCAACAGGGGGGCTTTCTTT	CASSPPNRGAFF
TRBV12-3/TRBV12-4	TRBJ2-5	.	.	TGTGCCAGCAGTTTAGCACGGGAGACCCAGTACTTC	CASSLARETQYF
TRBV2	TRBJ2-2	.	.	TGTGCCAGCAGTCGTGACAATGCAGGGGTCGGTGGGGAGCTGTTTTTT	CASSRDNAGVGGELFF
TRBV5-6	TRBJ1-5	few	TRBD1	TGTGCCAGCAGCCCCTGGACAGGGGGGTTCTTTAGCAATCAGCCCCAGCATTTT	CASSPWTGGFFSNQPQHF
TRBV6-1	TRBJ1-2	.	.	TGTGCCAGCAGTGAAATAGTCAGGGGCGCGTATGGCTACACCTTC	CASSEIVRGAYGYTF
TRBV3-1/TRBV3-2	TRBJ1-3	few	.	TGTGCCAGCAGCCTCCTAAACACCATATATTTT	CASSLLNTIYF
TRBV7-6	TRBJ1-6	once	.	TGTGCCAGCAGCCCGATTTCGGGGGGCTCCTATAATTCACCCCTCCACTTT	CASSPISGGSYNSPLHF
TRBV6-1	TRBJ1-1	.	.	TGTGCCAGCAGTGAAGTTGGGGAGTTGAACACTGAAGCTTTCTTT	CASSEVGELNTEAFF
TRBV6-5	TRBJ1-2	.	TRBD1	TGTGCCAGCAGTTACCGGACAGGGGTGGCGTATGGCTACACCTTC	CASSYRTGVAYGYTF
TRBV21-1	TRBJ1-5	.	.	TGTGCCAGCAGCAAATCTAGACCCGATAGCAATCAGCCCCAGCATTTT	CASSKSRPDSNQPQHF
TRBV30	TRBJ1-5	few	.	TGTGCCTGGAGTCGGGGTGGCGAACAGCCCCAGCATTTT	CAWSRGGEQPQHF
TRBV15	TRBJ1-2	.	.	TGTGCCACCAGCAGAGTTCGGGAGACGACCACCTATGGCTACACCTTC	CATSRVRETTTYGYTF
TRBV11-1	TRBJ2-7	.	TRBD1	TGTGCCAGCAGCCAGGGACAGGGAGAGGGAACCTACGAGCAGTACTTC	CASSQGQGEGTYEQYF
TRBV5-1	TRBJ2-5	.	TRBD1	TGCGCCAGCAGCCCTAGGGACAGCCAAGAGACCCAGTACTTC	CASSPRDSQETQYF
TRBV7-2	TRBJ1-2	.	TRBD1	TGTGCCAGCAGCTTTCGTACAGGGGGAACGCATGGCTACACCTTC	CASSFRTGGTHGYTF
TRBV9	TRBJ2-1	.	TRBD2	TGTGCCAGCAGCGTAAAATTCGGGGGGAGCTCCTACAATGAGCAGTTCTTC	CASSVKFGGSSYNEQFF
TRBV28	TRBJ2-7	.	.	TGTGCCAGCAGTTACTTCTACGAGCAGTACTTC	CASSYFYEQYF
TRBV28	TRBJ1-6	.	.	TGTGCCAGCAGTCCCACGAGCTCCTATAATTCACCCCTCCACTTT	CASSPTSSYNSPLHF
TRBV3-1/TRBV3-2	TRBJ2-7	.	.	TGTGCCAGCAGCCAGACAGATACCTACGAGCAGTACTTC	CASSQTDTYEQYF
TRBV2	TRBJ2-7	.	.	TGTGCCAGCAGGGCCCGGACGCGGGACTACGAGCAGTACTTC	CASRARTRDYEQYF
TRBV25-1	TRBJ2-1	.	TRBD1	TGTGCCAGCAGTGAAACGGGACAGGTCTACAATGAGCAGTTCTTC	CASSETGQVYNEQFF
TRBV18	TRBJ1-1	.	TRBD1	TGTGCCAGCTCACCCACAGGGGACACACGGGCTTTCTTT	CASSPTGDTRAFF
TRBV29-1	TRBJ1-6	.	TRBD1	TGCGGCGTTGCCATGGGACAGTCAAATTCACCCCTCCACTTT	CGVAMGQSNSPLHF
TRBV30	TRBJ1-6	.	TRBD1	TGTGCCTGGGGCGGGGGACAGGCGGGCCGCTCACCCCTCCACTTT	CAWGGGQAGRSPLHF
TRBV5-8	TRBJ2-5	.	TRBD2	TGTGCCAGCAGCTTCGGCCGGGGGAGGGCGGAGACCCAGTACTTC	CASSFGRGRAETQYF
TRBV20-1	TRBJ1-2	.	.	TGCAGTGCTAGTCCAGCGAACTATGGCTACACCTTC	CSASPANYGYTF
TRBV14	TRBJ2-4	.	.	TGTGCCAGCAGCCAAGATCAGAGGAGCATTCAGTACTTC	CASSQDQRSIQYF